A selection of T cell receptor beta chains follows, all from one sample in a study of blood T cell repertoires in COVID-19. Some clones are missing from TCRdb's copy, which holds only in-frame ones; the method was immunoSEQ multiplex PCR. Found here are about 160,000 clones, roughly nine tenths of them singletons; the top ten hold 13%. Input material: peripheral blood. These receptors all stem from a man aged 18-30 years with COVID-19, enrolled during active disease. The CDR3 runs from the conserved cysteine through the conserved F or W. The D gene is left open where the match is weak. For some rows the clone size is stated as once, few or many, or as a class when expanded; others skip it.

D: TRBD1
J: TRBJ1-2
V: TRBV6-1
size: -
DNA: TGTGCCACCGAAGACAGGGGGACCCTTTATGGCTACACCTTC
CDR3: CATEDRGTLYGYTF

D: TRBD2
J: TRBJ2-7
V: TRBV2
size: -
DNA: TGCGCCAGCATCGCGGGGGGATACGAGCAGTACTTC
CDR3: CASIAGGYEQYF

D: TRBD2
J: TRBJ2-7
V: TRBV30
size: -
DNA: TGTGCCTCTTCCCGACTAGCGGGACGCCTTATGACCTACGAGCAGTACTTC
CDR3: CASSRLAGRLMTYEQYF

D: -
J: TRBJ2-5
V: TRBV5-1
size: -
DNA: TGCGCCAGCAGCTTATCACAGGGTCAGCAAGAGACCCAGTACTTC
CDR3: CASSLSQGQQETQYF

D: TRBD1
J: TRBJ2-5
V: TRBV15
size: -
DNA: TGTGCCACCAGCAGGAGCAGGGGGTTGGAGACCCAGTACTTC
CDR3: CATSRSRGLETQYF

D: -
J: TRBJ2-3
V: TRBV27
size: -
DNA: TGTGCCAGCGCGTCGGACTCCAATACGCAGTATTTT
CDR3: CASASDSNTQYF

D: TRBD1
J: TRBJ1-4
V: TRBV5-8
size: -
DNA: TGTGCCAGCAGCTCACTCCGACAGGGGATTAATGAAAAACTGTTTTTT
CDR3: CASSSLRQGINEKLFF

D: TRBD1
J: TRBJ2-7
V: TRBV13
size: -
DNA: TGTGCCAGCAGCCGCAGAACCCCGGGACAGGGGGTAGGCGAGCAGTACTTC
CDR3: CASSRRTPGQGVGEQYF

D: -
J: TRBJ2-5
V: TRBV3-1/TRBV3-2
size: -
DNA: TGTGCCAGCAGCCAAGAGGGCCCAGAGACCCAGTACTTC
CDR3: CASSQEGPETQYF

D: TRBD2
J: TRBJ2-1
V: TRBV10-3
size: once
DNA: TGTGCCATCAGTGACCGCGGGAGTGATTATGAGCAGTTCTTC
CDR3: CAISDRGSDYEQFF

D: -
J: TRBJ2-2
V: TRBV7-8
size: -
DNA: TGTGCCAGCAGCTTAGTTGATCCACTAGACCTCACCGGGGAGCTGTTTTTT
CDR3: CASSLVDPLDLTGELFF

D: TRBD2
J: TRBJ2-2
V: TRBV7-8
size: -
DNA: TGTGCCAGCAGCTTCTCTGCGGGAGGGAACACCGGGGAGCTGTTTTTT
CDR3: CASSFSAGGNTGELFF

D: -
J: TRBJ2-1
V: TRBV7-9
size: -
DNA: TGTGCCTGCTATGGAGGTGAGCAGTTCTTC
CDR3: CACYGGEQFF

D: TRBD2
J: TRBJ2-3
V: TRBV5-1
size: -
DNA: TGCGCCAGCAGCGGGGGACTAGCGGGAGGTGTCCCCCCAGATACGCAGTATTTT
CDR3: CASSGGLAGGVPPDTQYF

D: TRBD1
J: TRBJ2-7
V: TRBV5-1
size: once
DNA: TGCGCCAGCAGCTCCTGGACAGGGGGTTTATACGAGCAGTACTTC
CDR3: CASSSWTGGLYEQYF

D: -
J: TRBJ2-5
V: TRBV5-5
size: -
DNA: TGTGCCAGCAGCCACCTTCCGGGACAACCTCAAGAGACCCAGTACTTC
CDR3: CASSHLPGQPQETQYF